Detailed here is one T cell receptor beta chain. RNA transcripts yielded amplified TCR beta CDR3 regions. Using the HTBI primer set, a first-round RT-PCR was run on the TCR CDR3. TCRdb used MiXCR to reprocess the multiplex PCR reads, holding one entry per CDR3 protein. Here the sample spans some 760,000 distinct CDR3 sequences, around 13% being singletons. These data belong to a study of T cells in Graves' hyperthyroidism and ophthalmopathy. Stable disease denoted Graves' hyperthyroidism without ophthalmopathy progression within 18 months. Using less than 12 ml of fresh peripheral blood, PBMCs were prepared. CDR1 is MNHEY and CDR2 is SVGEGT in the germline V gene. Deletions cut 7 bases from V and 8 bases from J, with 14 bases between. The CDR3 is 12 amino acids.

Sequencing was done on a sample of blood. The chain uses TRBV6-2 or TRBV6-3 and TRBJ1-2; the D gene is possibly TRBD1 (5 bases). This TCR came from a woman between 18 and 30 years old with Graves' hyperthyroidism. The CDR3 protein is CASKGTGEGYTF. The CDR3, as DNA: TGTGCCAGCAAGGGTACAGGTGAGGGCTACACCTTC.